This T cell receptor beta chain derives from a study of beta chain features in type 1 diabetes. The ends lost 5 bases at V and 4 bases at J; junction bases unmatched: 5. This CDR3 has 15 amino acids. Germline values: CDR1 SGHNT, CDR2 YYREEE (reference sequence). Expressed TCRB transcripts were sequenced because the entire RNA isolate underwent reverse transcription. Using immunoSEQ multiplex PCR, the repertoire was profiled, and TCRdb retains in-frame clones only, with some absent. The sample holds 35,000 to 50,000 clones; roughly 50% are singletons and the top ten take more than 0.2%. Sequencing input: stem cell memory CD4+ T cells from blood. J is TRBJ2-1 and V is TRBV5-4; TRBD2 aligns across 11 bases. The sequence was collected from a woman aged 25-40 years in good health. The CDR3: CASRAGTSGYNEQFF. In DNA, the CDR3 is TGTGCCAGCAGGGCCGGGACTAGCGGTTACAATGAGCAGTTCTTC.